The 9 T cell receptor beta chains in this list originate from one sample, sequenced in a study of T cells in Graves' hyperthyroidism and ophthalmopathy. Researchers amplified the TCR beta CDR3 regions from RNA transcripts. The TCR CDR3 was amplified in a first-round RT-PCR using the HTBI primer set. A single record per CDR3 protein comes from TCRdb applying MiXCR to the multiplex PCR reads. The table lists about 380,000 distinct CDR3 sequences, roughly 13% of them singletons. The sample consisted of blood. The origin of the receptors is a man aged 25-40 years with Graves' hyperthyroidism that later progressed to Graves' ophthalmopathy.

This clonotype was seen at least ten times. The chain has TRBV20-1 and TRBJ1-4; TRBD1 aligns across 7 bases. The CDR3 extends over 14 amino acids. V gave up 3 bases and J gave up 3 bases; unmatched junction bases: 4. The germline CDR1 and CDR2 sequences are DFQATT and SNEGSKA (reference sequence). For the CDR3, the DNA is TGCAGTGCTAGGAGGGACAGCCCTAATGAAAAACTGTTTTTT. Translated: CSARRDSPNEKLFF.

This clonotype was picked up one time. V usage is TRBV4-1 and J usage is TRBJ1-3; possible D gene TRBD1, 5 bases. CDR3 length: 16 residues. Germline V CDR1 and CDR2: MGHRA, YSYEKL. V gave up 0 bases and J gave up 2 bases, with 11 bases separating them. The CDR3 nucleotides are TGCGCCAGCAGCCAAGAATCTTCCAGGGCTGGAAACACCATATATTTT. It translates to CASSQESSRAGNTIYF.

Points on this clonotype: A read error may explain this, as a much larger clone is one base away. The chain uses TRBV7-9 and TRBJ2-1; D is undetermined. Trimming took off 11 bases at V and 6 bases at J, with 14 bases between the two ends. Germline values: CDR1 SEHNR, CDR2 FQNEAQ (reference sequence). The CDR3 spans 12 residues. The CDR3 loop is CAGTGVGNEQFF. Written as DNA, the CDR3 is TGTGCCGGCACCGGCGTAGGCAATGAGCAGTTCTTC.

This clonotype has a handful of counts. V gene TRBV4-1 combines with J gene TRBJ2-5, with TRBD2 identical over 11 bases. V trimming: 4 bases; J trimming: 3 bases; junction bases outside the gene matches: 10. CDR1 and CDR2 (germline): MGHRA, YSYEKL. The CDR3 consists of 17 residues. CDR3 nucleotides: TGCGCCAGCAGCCGTATGACTAGCGGGGAGGGGGAAGAGACCCAGTACTTC. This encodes CASSRMTSGEGEETQYF.

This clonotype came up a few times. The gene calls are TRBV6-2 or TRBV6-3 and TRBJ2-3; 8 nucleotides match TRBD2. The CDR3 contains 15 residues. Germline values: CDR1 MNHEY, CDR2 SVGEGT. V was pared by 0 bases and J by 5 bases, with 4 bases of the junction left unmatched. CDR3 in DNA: TGTGCCAGCAGTTACTCCGGCGGGGGGATAGATACGCAGTATTTT. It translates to CASSYSGGGIDTQYF.

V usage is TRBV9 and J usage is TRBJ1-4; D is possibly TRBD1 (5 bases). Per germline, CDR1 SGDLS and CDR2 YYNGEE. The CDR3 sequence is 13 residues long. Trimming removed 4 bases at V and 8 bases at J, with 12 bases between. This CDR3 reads CASSSDITEKLFF. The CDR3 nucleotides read TGTGCCAGCAGCTCGGACATCACGGAAAAACTGTTTTTT.

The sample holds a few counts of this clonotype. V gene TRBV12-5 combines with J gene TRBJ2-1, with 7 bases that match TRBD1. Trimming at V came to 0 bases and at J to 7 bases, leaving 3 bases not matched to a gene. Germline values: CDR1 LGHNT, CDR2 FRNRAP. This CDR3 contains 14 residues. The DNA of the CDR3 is TGTGCTAGTGGTTTGGTAACAGGGGAAAATGAGCAGTTCTTC. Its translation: CASGLVTGENEQFF. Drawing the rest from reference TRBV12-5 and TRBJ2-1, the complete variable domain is DARVTQTPRHKVTEMGQEVTMRCQPILGHNTVFWYRQTMMQGLELLAYFRNRAPLDDSGMPKDRFSAEMPDATLATLKIQPSEPRDSAVYFCASGLVTGENEQFFGPGTRLTVL.

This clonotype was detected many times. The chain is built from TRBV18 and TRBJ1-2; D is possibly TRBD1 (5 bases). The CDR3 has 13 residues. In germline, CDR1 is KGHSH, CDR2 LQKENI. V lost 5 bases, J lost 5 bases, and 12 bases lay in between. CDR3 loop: CASSSDSSYGYTF. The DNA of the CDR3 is TGTGCCAGCTCATCTGACAGCTCTTATGGCTACACCTTC.

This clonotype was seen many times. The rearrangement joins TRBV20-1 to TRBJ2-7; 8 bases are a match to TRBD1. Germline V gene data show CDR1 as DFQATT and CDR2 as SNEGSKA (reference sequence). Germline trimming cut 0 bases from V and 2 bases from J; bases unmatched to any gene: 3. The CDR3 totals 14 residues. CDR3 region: CSARDDRGPYEQYF. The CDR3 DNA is TGCAGTGCTAGAGATGACAGGGGACCCTACGAGCAGTACTTC.